This TCR beta chain was found in a study of blood T cells in healthy people across ages. This CDR3 spans 15 amino acids. V gave up 1 base and J gave up 8 bases, with 17 bases separating them. Per germline, CDR1 LGHNA and CDR2 YNFKEQ. Then a second PCR, running roughly 7 to 11 cycles, was carried out with a sample-barcoded 5' primer and a J-beta primer mix. One entry per CDR3 protein results from TCRdb running MiXCR on the 5' RACE reads. The sample yields more than 650,000 distinct CDR3 sequences, 53% seen once. The sample taken for sequencing was blood. The chain uses TRBV4-2 and TRBJ1-2; D unresolved. The clonotype was recovered from a man older than 75 in good health. This chain's CDR3 is CASSQAAQPELGYTF. CDR3 bases: TGTGCCAGCAGCCAAGCAGCGCAGCCCGAACTCGGCTACACCTTC.